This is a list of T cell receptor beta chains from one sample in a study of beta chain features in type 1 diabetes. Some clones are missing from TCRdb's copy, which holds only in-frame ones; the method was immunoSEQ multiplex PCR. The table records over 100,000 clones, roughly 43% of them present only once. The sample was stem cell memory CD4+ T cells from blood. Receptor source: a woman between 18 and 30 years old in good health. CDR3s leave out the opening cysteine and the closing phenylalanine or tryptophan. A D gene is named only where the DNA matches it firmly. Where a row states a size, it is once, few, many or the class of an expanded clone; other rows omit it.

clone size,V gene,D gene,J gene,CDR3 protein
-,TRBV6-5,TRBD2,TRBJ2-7,ASSYSSLAGVQY
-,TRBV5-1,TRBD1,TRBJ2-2,ASSLQGEYGELF
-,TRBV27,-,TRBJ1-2,ASRLGGRNGYT
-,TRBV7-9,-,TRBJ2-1,ASSLVSDEQF
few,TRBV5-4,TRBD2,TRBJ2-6,ASRYRLAGPPGSGANVLT
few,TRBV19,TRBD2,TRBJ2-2,ASTSGMTGELF
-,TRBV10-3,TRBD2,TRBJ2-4,ATRTSGSVIQY
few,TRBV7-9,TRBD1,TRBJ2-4,ASSSDRATGLGISNIQY
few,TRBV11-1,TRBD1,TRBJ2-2,ASSPRPGGNTGELF
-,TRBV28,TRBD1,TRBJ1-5,ASRVIGTGSGNQPQH
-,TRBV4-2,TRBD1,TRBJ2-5,ASSQGETGFAQTQY
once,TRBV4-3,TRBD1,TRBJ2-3,ASSQTGFRSDTQY
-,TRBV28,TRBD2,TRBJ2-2,ASRWGLAATNTGELF
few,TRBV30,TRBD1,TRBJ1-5,AWSRGRDQPQH
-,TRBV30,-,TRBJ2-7,AWRGRGVSYEQY
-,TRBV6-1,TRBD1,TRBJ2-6,ASSERQGALSGANVLT
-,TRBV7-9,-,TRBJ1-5,ASSSRGPQH
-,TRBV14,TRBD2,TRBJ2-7,ASSQGSGRVTYEQY
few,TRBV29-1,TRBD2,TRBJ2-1,SVALGGGYNEQF
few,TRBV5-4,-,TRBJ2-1,ASSSSGGLRYNEQF
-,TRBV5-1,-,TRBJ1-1,ASSHDRTEAF
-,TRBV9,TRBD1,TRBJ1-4,ASSDRDRGRTNEKLF
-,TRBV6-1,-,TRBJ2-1,ASSEATGSYNEQF
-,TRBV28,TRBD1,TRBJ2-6,ASSPRQGLDGANVLT
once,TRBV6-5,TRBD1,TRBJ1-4,ASRSRGLNEKLF
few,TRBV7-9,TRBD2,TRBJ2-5,ASSPGLAGWETQY
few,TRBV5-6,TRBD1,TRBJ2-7,ASSFGQGAGQQY
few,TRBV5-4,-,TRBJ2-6,ASTRYSGANVLT
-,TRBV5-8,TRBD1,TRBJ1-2,ASSLLLGQGFDGYT
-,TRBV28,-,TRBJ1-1,ASSYIYRVNTEAF
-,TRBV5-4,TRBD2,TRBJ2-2,ASSLLAGTNTGELF
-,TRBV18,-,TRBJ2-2,ASSPRRDPNTGELF
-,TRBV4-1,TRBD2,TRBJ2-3,ASSKFTSGSSTDTQY
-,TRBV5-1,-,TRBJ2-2,ASRIGDTGELF
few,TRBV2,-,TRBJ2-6,ASSPILVQLGANVLT
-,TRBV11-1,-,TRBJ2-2,ASSSVPGELF
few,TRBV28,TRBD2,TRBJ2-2,ASSLAGGTGELF
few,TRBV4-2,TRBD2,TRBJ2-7,ASSPRTSGMSYEQY
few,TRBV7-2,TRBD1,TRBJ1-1,ASSFRDRGRSEAF
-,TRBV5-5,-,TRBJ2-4,ASSRWGQQLAKNIQY
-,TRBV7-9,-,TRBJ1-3,ASSSHGVSESTIY
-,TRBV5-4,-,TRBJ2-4,ASSMGLGVAKNIQY
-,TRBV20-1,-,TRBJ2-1,SATRYNEQF
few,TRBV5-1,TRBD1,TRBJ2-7,ASSPTPPGTAAPREQY
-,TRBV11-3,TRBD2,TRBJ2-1,ASSLEFGTSAGNEQF
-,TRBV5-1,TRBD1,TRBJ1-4,ASTRDRGPYEKLF
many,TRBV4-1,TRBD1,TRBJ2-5,ASSRDTGAGETQY
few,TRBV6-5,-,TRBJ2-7,ASSYSRRTYEQY
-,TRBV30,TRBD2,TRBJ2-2,AWSVELAGGTGELF
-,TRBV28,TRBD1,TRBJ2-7,ASGLPGTGVISYEQY
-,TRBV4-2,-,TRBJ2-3,ASSHHTDTQY
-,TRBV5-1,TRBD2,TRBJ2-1,ASSWGTSGRKLEQF
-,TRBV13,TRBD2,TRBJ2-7,ASSVTSGRAYEQY
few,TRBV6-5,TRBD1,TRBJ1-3,ASSWDRGSGNTIY
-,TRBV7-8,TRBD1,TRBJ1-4,ATGGGPNEKLF
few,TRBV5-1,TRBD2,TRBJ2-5,ASSWMGEGQETQY
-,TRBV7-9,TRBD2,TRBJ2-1,ASSNSGSSYNEQF
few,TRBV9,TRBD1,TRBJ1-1,ASSLTTGETEAF
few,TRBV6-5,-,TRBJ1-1,ASSYFQGYTEAF
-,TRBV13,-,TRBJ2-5,ASSFYKVQVGETQY